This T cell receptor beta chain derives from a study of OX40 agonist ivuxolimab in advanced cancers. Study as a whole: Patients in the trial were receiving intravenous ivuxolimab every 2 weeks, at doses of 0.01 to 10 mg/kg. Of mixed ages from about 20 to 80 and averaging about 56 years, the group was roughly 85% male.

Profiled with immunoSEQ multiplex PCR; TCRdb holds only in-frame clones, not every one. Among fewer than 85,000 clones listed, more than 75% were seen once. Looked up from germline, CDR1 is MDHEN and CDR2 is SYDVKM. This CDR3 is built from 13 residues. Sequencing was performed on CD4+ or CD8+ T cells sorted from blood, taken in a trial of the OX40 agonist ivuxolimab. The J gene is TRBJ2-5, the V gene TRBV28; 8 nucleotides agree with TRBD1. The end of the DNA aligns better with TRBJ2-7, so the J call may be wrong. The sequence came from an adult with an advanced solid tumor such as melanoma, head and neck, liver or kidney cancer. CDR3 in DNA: TGTGCCAGCAGTTCCGGACAGGGAATCGAGCAGTACTTC. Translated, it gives CASSSGQGIEQYF.